The clone carrying this TCR beta chain was found a few times. The data derive from a study of CD8 T cells in Susac syndrome. RNA was extracted with the RNeasy kit, and a quantity of roughly 0.5 to 1 ug was reverse transcribed using random hexamers. A single record per CDR3 protein comes from TCRdb applying MiXCR to the immunoSEQ multiplex PCR reads. In the table there are 100,000 to 150,000 distinct CDR3 sequences, roughly 80% of which are singletons. With 5 bases clipped from V and 10 bases from J, the junction kept 12 bases outside the gene matches. The CDR3 spans 15 residues. Germline loops: CDR1 SGHVS, CDR2 FNYEAQ.

The V gene is TRBV7-6, the J gene TRBJ2-1; TRBD2 agrees at 9 bases. This TCR was recovered from a human donor with multiple sclerosis. The material sequenced was CD8+ T cells from PBMCs. CDR3 amino acids: CASSPIGELAGEQFF. In nucleotides, the CDR3 is TGTGCCAGCAGCCCCATAGGGGAGCTAGCGGGGGAGCAGTTCTTC.